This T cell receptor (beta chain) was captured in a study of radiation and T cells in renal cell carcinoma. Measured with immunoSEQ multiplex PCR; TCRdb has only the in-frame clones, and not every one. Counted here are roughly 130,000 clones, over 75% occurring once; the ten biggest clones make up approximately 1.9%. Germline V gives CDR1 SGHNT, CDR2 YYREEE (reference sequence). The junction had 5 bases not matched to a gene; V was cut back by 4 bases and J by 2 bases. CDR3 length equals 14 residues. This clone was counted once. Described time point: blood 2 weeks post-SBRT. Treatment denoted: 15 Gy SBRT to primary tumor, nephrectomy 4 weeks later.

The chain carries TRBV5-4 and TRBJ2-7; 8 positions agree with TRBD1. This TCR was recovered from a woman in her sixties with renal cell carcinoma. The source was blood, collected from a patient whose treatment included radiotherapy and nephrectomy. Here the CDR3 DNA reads TGTGCCAGCAGCCTCGGACAGGGACCCTACGAGCAGTACTTC. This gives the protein CASSLGQGPYEQYF.